What follows are 16 T cell receptor beta chains derived from one specimen sequenced in a study of T cell repertoires in cytomegalovirus infection. These receptors' antigens are unknown. TCRdb itself ran the reads through MiXCR, one entry per CDR3 protein. The table lists about 770,000 distinct CDR3 sequences, roughly 28% of them singletons, with 13% in the top ten. The sequenced sample was cultured CD8+ T cells from PBMCs, obtained from culture after CMV antigen stimulation. Receptors originate from a human donor in good health (CMV status not recorded). Some clones in this sample may be carry-over from other donors' samples.

There are a few counts of this clonotype. The rearrangement uses TRBV6-5 and TRBJ1-4, with D hard to call. The germline V gene encodes CDR1 MNHEY and CDR2 SVGAGI. The CDR3 has 16 amino acids. V was pared by 0 bases and J by 7 bases, with 15 bases between. CDR3 coding DNA: TGTGCCAGCAGTTACTCCACGCAGTATTCTGGTGAAAAACTGTTTTTT. This translates into CASSYSTQYSGEKLFF.

J is TRBJ2-1 and V is TRBV3-1; 8 bases align to TRBD1. Germline values: CDR1 LGHDT, CDR2 YNNKEL (reference sequence). This CDR3 has 14 residues. After removal of 3 bases from V and 7 bases from J, the junction contained 5 bases not matched to a gene. In DNA form, the CDR3 reads TGTGCCAGCAGCCACCCGGACAGGGCTAATGAGCAGTTCTTC. Residues: CASSHPDRANEQFF.

The J gene is TRBJ2-7, the V gene TRBV12-5; 10 bases agree with TRBD2. CDR3 length: 15 amino acids. CDR1 LGHNT and CDR2 FRNRAP come from the germline V gene. V shed 0 bases and J 5 bases; nucleotides not matched to a gene: 4. Here the CDR3 DNA reads TGTGCTAGTGGTTTGGTAACTAGCGGGGACCACGAGCAGTACGTC. This sequence encodes CASGLVTSGDHEQYV.

The rearrangement links TRBV7-2 to TRBJ1-2; TRBD1 matches at 11 bases. Looked up from germline, CDR1 is SGHTA and CDR2 is FQGNSA. The V segment lost 5 bases and the J segment 8 bases; nucleotides outside the gene matches: 7. This CDR3 comprises 14 residues. In DNA form, the CDR3 reads TGTGCCAGCAGCCTTGAGGACAGGGGGCACGGCTACACCTTC. It yields the protein CASSLEDRGHGYTF. The full variable domain, in which reference TRBV7-2 and TRBJ1-2 provide the parts outside the CDR3, is GAGVSQSPSNKVTEKGKDVELRCDPISGHTALYWYRQSLGQGLEFLIYFQGNSAPDKSGLPSDRFSAERTGGSVSTLTIQRTQQEDSAVYLCASSLEDRGHGYTFGSGTRLTVV.

This clonotype was seen at least ten times. The chain joins TRBV7-8 to TRBJ2-7; D is possibly TRBD1 or TRBD2 (5 bases each). V dropped 2 bases and J dropped 2 bases, with 13 bases sitting between them. Germline loops: CDR1 SGHVS, CDR2 FQNEAQ. The CDR3 length is 15 residues. In DNA form, the CDR3 reads TGTGCCAGCAGCTTAAATCTGGGACGTCCCTACGAGCAGTACGTC. Amino acid sequence: CASSLNLGRPYEQYV.

The chain joins TRBV29-1 to TRBJ2-5; the D gene is possibly TRBD1 (5 bases). Per the germline V gene, CDR1 is SQVTM and CDR2 is ANQGSEA. The V gene lost 3 bases and the J gene lost 0 bases, with 8 bases spanning the gap. The CDR3 sequence is 13 residues long. The CDR3 nucleotides are TGCAGCGTTGATCGACAGTACCAAGAGACCCAGTACTTC. Translated: CSVDRQYQETQYF.

This clonotype was recorded many times. The gene calls are TRBV7-2 and TRBJ2-7; TRBD1 agrees at 9 bases. CDR3 length equals 14 residues. Germline V CDR1 and CDR2: SGHTA, FQGNSA. V was pared by 5 bases and J by 3 bases, with 5 bases of the junction left unmatched. CDR3 sequence: CASSLGTGIYEQYF. The CDR3 nucleotides are TGTGCCAGCAGCCTTGGGACAGGGATCTACGAGCAGTACTTC.

This clonotype was seen only a few times. CDR3 DNA sequence: TGTGCCAGCAGCTTATCGGGACTAGCGGGTCTGAATACGCAGTATTTT. Its protein is CASSLSGLAGLNTQYF. The chain carries TRBV7-8 and TRBJ2-3, with 12 bases matching TRBD2. J gave up 7 bases and V 2 bases, and 7 bases lay outside the gene matches. The germline V gene has CDR1 SGHVS and CDR2 FQNEAQ. CDR3 length: 16 residues. Based on the CDR3 plus reference TRBV7-8 and TRBJ2-3, the full variable domain is GAGVSQSPRYKVAKRGQDVALRCDPISGHVSLFWYQQALGQGPEFLTYFQNEAQLDKSGLPSDRFFAERPEGSVSTLKIQRTQQEDSAVYLCASSLSGLAGLNTQYFGPGTRLTVL.

The chain couples TRBV5-5 to TRBJ1-6; D is uncertain. Germline lookup yields CDR1 SGHKS and CDR2 YYEKEE (reference sequence). The CDR3 length is 16 residues. The germline V and J ends were trimmed by 3 bases and 0 bases, with 10 bases remaining between them. The CDR3 is CASSSGGFSYNSPLHF. The CDR3 DNA reads TGTGCCAGCAGCTCGGGAGGGTTCTCCTATAATTCACCCCTCCACTTT.

In its sample, this clonotype was seen many times. This chain links TRBV7-2 with TRBJ2-7; 10 nucleotides line up with TRBD2. Germline V lookup: CDR1 SGHTA, CDR2 FQGNSA. V was pared by 4 bases and J by 6 bases, with 6 bases of the junction left unmatched. The CDR3 consists of 14 residues. The CDR3 bases are TGTGCCAGCAGCTATAGCGGGGGGAGTTTCGAGCAGTACTTC. This codes for CASSYSGGSFEQYF. Full variable domain (rest looked up from reference TRBV7-2 and TRBJ2-7): GAGVSQSPSNKVTEKGKDVELRCDPISGHTALYWYRQSLGQGLEFLIYFQGNSAPDKSGLPSDRFSAERTGGSVSTLTIQRTQQEDSAVYLCASSYSGGSFEQYFGPGTRLTVT.

This clonotype came up once. The chain links TRBV5-6 to TRBJ1-1; a possible D gene is TRBD1 (5 bases). Germline CDR1 is SGHDT and CDR2 is YYEEEE. V lost 3 bases and J 3 bases, leaving 18 bases between the germline ends. CDR3 length: 16 residues. CDR3 protein: CASSYGTLGWYTEAFF. As DNA, the CDR3 is TGTGCCAGCAGCTATGGGACCCTAGGCTGGTACACTGAAGCTTTCTTT.

This chain joins TRBV6-2 or TRBV6-3 and TRBJ1-1, with a weak D call TRBD1 (6 bases). CDR1 MNHEY and CDR2 SVGEGT come from the germline V gene. The CDR3 extends over 14 amino acids. V was trimmed by 1 base and J by 4 bases, leaving 10 bases between them. CDR3 sequence (DNA): TGTGCCAGCAGTTACTGGGGGCCCAGCACTGAAGCTTTCTTT. It encodes CASSYWGPSTEAFF.

This clonotype has only a few counts. V gene TRBV6-2 or TRBV6-3 combines with J gene TRBJ2-2; 10 bases are shared with TRBD2. There are 16 residues in the CDR3. CDR1 and CDR2 (germline): MNHEY, SVGEGT. V was clipped by 7 bases and J by 3 bases; unmatched bases: 8. The CDR3 region is CASKSLAGKDTGELFF. The DNA for the CDR3 is TGTGCCAGCAAGTCACTAGCGGGGAAAGACACCGGGGAGCTGTTTTTT.

V usage is TRBV6-1 and J usage is TRBJ2-1; TRBD2 might be the D (6 bases). The germline V gene has CDR1 MNHNS and CDR2 SASEGT. CDR3 length equals 13 residues. V shed 6 bases and J shed 3 bases, with 9 bases lying between them. Here the CDR3 reads CASRMGGYNEQFF. The CDR3 DNA reads TGTGCCAGCAGGATGGGGGGCTACAATGAGCAGTTCTTC.

The chain has TRBV28 and TRBJ1-2; D remains unclear. Trimming took 2 bases from V and 4 from J, leaving 8 bases between them. CDR1 and CDR2 from the germline V gene are MDHEN and SYDVKM. This CDR3 contains 13 residues. The CDR3 loop reads CASSLPGVYGYTF. Here the CDR3 DNA reads TGTGCCAGCAGTTTACCAGGCGTCTATGGCTACACCTTC.

The chain recombines TRBV10-1 with TRBJ2-7; 7 bases agree with TRBD1. CDR3 size: 14 residues. From germline, CDR1 is WNHNN and CDR2 SYGVQD (reference sequence). V was pared by 4 bases and J by 2 bases, with 5 bases of the junction left unmatched. The CDR3 DNA sequence: TGCGCCAGCAGTGCCACCGGGACAGCCTACGAGCAGTACTTC. The encoded protein is CASSATGTAYEQYF.